The 5 T cell receptor beta chains below come from one sample, sequenced in a study of blood T cell repertoires in COVID-19. The assay was immunoSEQ multiplex PCR, and TCRdb's table has in-frame clones only and misses some. This table has about 180,000 clones, just over 85% appearing once. Sequencing used peripheral blood. These receptors were taken from a man aged 45-60 years with active or convalescent COVID-19.

This clone was detected only once. This chain joins TRBV24-1 and TRBJ2-1, with 10 bases lining up with TRBD2. The CDR3 has 16 residues. CDR1 and CDR2 (germline): KGHDR, SFDVKD. After removal of 4 bases from V and 7 bases from J, the junction contained 9 bases not matched to a gene. CDR3 loop: CATSDSLAGVRNEQFF. For the CDR3, the DNA is TGTGCCACCAGTGACTCCCTAGCGGGAGTACGAAATGAGCAGTTCTTC.

The chain links TRBV29-1 to TRBJ2-1, with 9 bases lining up with TRBD2. The CDR3 covers 13 residues. J lost 8 bases, V lost 3 bases, and 5 bases had no gene match. CDR1 is SQVTM, CDR2 ANQGSEA, per germline. The DNA of the CDR3 is TGCAGCGTTGATTTAGCGGGAGACGATGAGCAGTTCTTC. Amino acids: CSVDLAGDDEQFF.

The chain is built from TRBV4-1 and TRBJ2-1; 10 bases agree with TRBD2. Trimming took 3 bases from V and 3 from J; bases not matched to a gene: 5. The CDR3 totals 16 residues. Germline CDR1 MGHRA, CDR2 YSYEKL. The CDR3 sequence: CASSQGLAGVYNEQFF. The CDR3 bases are TGCGCCAGCAGCCAGGGGCTAGCGGGAGTCTACAATGAGCAGTTCTTC.

This chain uses TRBV3-1 (or the pseudogene TRBV3-2) with TRBJ2-3; 11 bases map to TRBD2. V was clipped by 1 base and J by 1 base; unmatched bases: 13. The CDR3 consists of 20 residues. CDR1 and CDR2 (germline): LGHDT, YNNKEL (reference sequence). The CDR3 DNA reads TGTGCCAGCAGCCAAGGTCCTAGCGGGAGGCACCCCATCCGCACAGATACGCAGTATTTT. Translation: CASSQGPSGRHPIRTDTQYF.

The CDR3 region is CASSWTSGGPNSYEQYF. CDR3 bases: TGTGCCAGCAGCTGGACTAGCGGGGGCCCCAACTCCTACGAGCAGTACTTC. V usage is TRBV11-2 and J usage is TRBJ2-7; 13 bases fit TRBD2. The trim removed 4 bases at V and 0 bases at J, leaving 6 bases unmatched. This CDR3 has 17 residues. Germline CDR1 reads SGHAT; CDR2 reads FQNNGV.